What follows are 26 T cell receptor beta chains derived from one specimen sequenced in a study of cytomegalovirus exposure and HLA in healthy donors. Method: immunoSEQ multiplex PCR; TCRdb's copy keeps in-frame clones and lacks some. Among roughly 250,000 clones listed, approximately 90% were seen once. Sequenced material: PBMCs. The receptors originated from a man aged 18 to 30 in good health and CMV-seronegative.

The chain uses TRBV21-1 and TRBJ2-2; the tabulated D call, TRBD2, remains unverified against the DNA. TRBV21-1 is given as a pseudogene. The CDR3 extends over 15 amino acids. CDR3 DNA sequence: TGTGCCAACGTCGAAGGAGGAACGAACACCGGGGAGCTGTTTTTT. Translated, it gives CANVEGGTNTGELFF.

CDR3 in amino acids: CASSWGISGGYEQYF. CDR3 nucleotides: TGCGCCAGCAGCTGGGGAATTTCAGGGGGTTACGAGCAGTACTTC. The chain couples TRBV5-1 to TRBJ2-7; 7 nucleotides agree with TRBD1. The CDR3 runs 15 residues. The germline V gene has CDR1 SGHRS and CDR2 YFSETQ. The V gene end was trimmed by 3 bases and the J gene end by 4 bases; junction bases not matched to a gene: 10.

The rearrangement uses TRBV7-2 and TRBJ2-3, with D possibly TRBD1 on 6 matching bases. The V end was cut by 5 bases, the J end by 3 bases, with 15 bases between. The CDR3 has 15 amino acids. Germline assignment: CDR1 SGHTA and CDR2 FQGNSA. The DNA for the CDR3 is TGTGCCAGCAGCCTAGTGGGGGCAGGTACAGATACGCAGTATTTT. Translated, it gives CASSLVGAGTDTQYF. The complete variable domain, with remaining parts taken from reference TRBV7-2 and TRBJ2-3, reads GAGVSQSPSNKVTEKGKDVELRCDPISGHTALYWYRQSLGQGLEFLIYFQGNSAPDKSGLPSDRFSAERTGGSVSTLTIQRTQQEDSAVYLCASSLVGAGTDTQYFGPGTRLTVL.

The chain joins TRBV12-5 to TRBJ2-5; D is uncertain. In germline, CDR1 is LGHNT, CDR2 FRNRAP. The CDR3 has 15 residues. V was shortened by 4 bases and J by 1 base, with 13 bases between the two germline ends. The CDR3 sequence is CASGSLTVFQETQYF. The CDR3 DNA is TGTGCTAGTGGTTCTCTCACAGTTTTCCAAGAGACCCAGTACTTC.

This clone has only a few counts. V gene TRBV30 combines with J gene TRBJ1-6; TRBD1 agrees at 10 bases. Losses at the gene ends were 4 bases for V and 15 bases for J; bases not matched to a gene: 12. The CDR3 loop spans 14 amino acids. Per the germline V gene, CDR1 is GTSNPN and CDR2 is SVGIG (reference sequence). The CDR3 coding sequence is TGTGCCTGGAACACCGGGACAGGGGACCACATCCTCCACTTT. The encoded protein is CAWNTGTGDHILHF.

The chain recombines TRBV5-1 with TRBJ1-1; unclear D gene. The V gene lost 2 bases and the J gene lost 1 base, with 9 bases spanning the gap. CDR1 and CDR2 from the germline V gene are SGHRS and YFSETQ. The length of the CDR3 is 14 residues. The DNA for the CDR3 is TGCGCCAGCAGCTTATCGGGGAGGAACACTGAAGCTTTCTTT. Protein sequence: CASSLSGRNTEAFF.

The J gene is TRBJ2-5, the V gene TRBV7-2; 7 nucleotides agree with TRBD1. The germline V gene encodes CDR1 SGHTA and CDR2 FQGNSA. V lost 5 bases and J lost 1; bases outside the gene matches: 7. The CDR3 consists of 15 residues. DNA for the CDR3: TGTGCCAGCAGCGCAGATTACAGGGGCCAAGAGACCCAGTACTTC. It yields the protein CASSADYRGQETQYF.

This chain uses TRBV6-6 with TRBJ1-2, with a possible D match to TRBD1 (5 bases). V was cut by 5 bases and J by 6 bases, with 16 bases left in between. The CDR3 totals 14 residues. Germline CDR1 reads MNHNY; CDR2 reads SVGAGI (reference sequence). Written as DNA, the CDR3 is TGTGCCAGCAGTCCCAACAGACAGCCTAATGGCTACACCTTC. Its translation is CASSPNRQPNGYTF.

The genes are TRBV7-2 and TRBJ2-5, with a tentative D call TRBD1 (5 bases). There are 13 residues in the CDR3. Germline values: CDR1 SGHTA, CDR2 FQGNSA. V gave up 7 bases and J gave up 3 bases, with 12 bases separating them. The CDR3 sequence is CASNLGLKETQYF. CDR3 nucleotide sequence: TGTGCCAGCAATCTGGGGCTTAAAGAGACCCAGTACTTC.

This chain joins TRBV30 and TRBJ1-2; tentative D call: TRBD1 (5 bases). This CDR3 contains 13 residues. In germline, CDR1 is GTSNPN, CDR2 SVGIG (reference sequence). Trimming took 4 bases from V and 4 from J, leaving 13 bases between them. DNA of the CDR3: TGTGCCTGGATATGGGGCTTTAGCTATGGCTACACCTTC. This gives the protein CAWIWGFSYGYTF.

The chain couples TRBV5-1 to TRBJ1-2; 8 positions match TRBD1. Germline V CDR1 and CDR2: SGHRS, YFSETQ. The CDR3 spans 14 residues. Trimming at V came to 4 bases and at J to 1 base, leaving 3 bases not matched to a gene. Written as DNA, the CDR3 is TGCGCCAGCAGCCCGACAGGGGTTAACTATGGCTACACCTTC. This encodes CASSPTGVNYGYTF.

The sample holds a few counts of this clone. The chain has TRBV15 and TRBJ2-1; D call uncertain. Germline V gives CDR1 LNHNV, CDR2 YYDKDF (reference sequence). The CDR3 runs 12 residues. V was clipped by 0 bases and J by 15 bases, with 12 bases between them. CDR3 nucleotides: TGTGCCACCAGCAGAGAGGTCAGTAGCTTGTTCTTC. This translates into CATSREVSSLFF.

The gene calls are TRBV10-3 and TRBJ2-2; TRBD1 agrees at 7 bases. The J segment lost 4 bases and the V segment lost 6 bases, leaving 8 bases of the junction unmatched. CDR3 length: 15 amino acids. Germline values: CDR1 ENHRY, CDR2 SYGVKD. The CDR3 DNA sequence: TGTGCCATCAGCCTTAGGGGGCCCCCCACCGGGGAGCTGTTTTTT. Translated: CAISLRGPPTGELFF.

In its sample, this clone was seen once. This rearrangement joins TRBV28 to TRBJ1-2; 10 bases are shared with TRBD1. V lost 3 bases to trimming and J lost 7 bases; unmatched junction nucleotides: 5. The CDR3 runs 14 residues. Germline V lookup: CDR1 MDHEN, CDR2 SYDVKM. The CDR3 spells CASSFRQGASGYTF. CDR3 nucleotides: TGTGCCAGCAGTTTTAGACAGGGGGCTAGTGGCTACACCTTC.

J is TRBJ2-7 and V is TRBV7-9, with a weak D call TRBD2 (5 bases). The germline V gene encodes CDR1 SEHNR and CDR2 FQNEAQ (reference sequence). The germline V and J ends were trimmed by 4 bases and 4 bases, with 8 bases remaining between them. CDR3 size: 12 residues. The CDR3 is CASSSSGYEQYF. The CDR3, as DNA: TGTGCCAGCAGCTCGAGCGGATACGAGCAGTACTTC. Together with reference TRBV7-9 and TRBJ2-7, the CDR3 gives the full variable domain: DTGVSQNPRHKITKRGQNVTFRCDPISEHNRLYWYRQTLGQGPEFLTYFQNEAQLEKSRLLSDRFSAERPKGSFSTLEIQRTEQGDSAMYLCASSSSGYEQYFGPGTRLTVT.

The chain employs TRBV27 and TRBJ2-7; TRBD1 aligns across 8 bases. The CDR3 is 14 amino acids. V shed 8 bases and J 2 bases; nucleotides not matched to a gene: 8. CDR1 and CDR2 (germline): MNHEY, SMNVEV (reference sequence). The DNA of the CDR3 is TGTGCCAGCGGTCGGACAGGGAGTACCTACGAGCAGTACTTC. Translated, it gives CASGRTGSTYEQYF.

This chain links TRBV28 with TRBJ1-2; TRBD1 is a possible D gene (5 bases). The germline V gene encodes CDR1 MDHEN and CDR2 SYDVKM. V lost 6 bases and J lost 3, with 17 bases in between. The CDR3 spans 15 residues. CDR3: CASRAPGTGDYGYTF. CDR3 sequence (DNA): TGTGCCAGCAGGGCCCCCGGGACGGGAGACTATGGCTACACCTTC.

CDR3 protein: CASSLVGGGGVISPTDTQYF. DNA of the CDR3: TGCGCCAGCAGCTTGGTAGGAGGCGGGGGGGTTATTTCCCCCACAGATACGCAGTATTTT. V and J are TRBV5-1 and TRBJ2-3; 9 nucleotides align to TRBD2. The length of the CDR3 is 20 residues. Unmatched junction bases numbered 16, after V lost 0 bases and J lost 2 bases. Germline V gene data show CDR1 as SGHRS and CDR2 as YFSETQ.

The chain uses TRBV5-1 and TRBJ2-7; D unclear. Between the trimmed V and J ends, which lost 0 bases and 2 bases, there was a span of 6 bases. Germline-derived CDR1 and CDR2 are SGHRS and YFSETQ. The CDR3 is 13 amino acids. Here the CDR3 DNA reads TGCGCCAGCAGCTTGGGGAGTACCTACGAGCAGTACTTC. Protein: CASSLGSTYEQYF.

Details on this clone: The same CDR3 can be traced to other DNA sequences in this sample. This chain uses TRBV7-2 with TRBJ2-5; D gene uncertain. Trimming pared 1 base from V and 5 bases from J, leaving 5 bases between. Germline V gives CDR1 SGHTA, CDR2 FQGNSA. This CDR3 has 12 residues. The CDR3 nucleotides are TGTGCCAGCAGCTTAGTTCGGGAGACCCAGTACTTC. This sequence encodes CASSLVRETQYF.

The chain recombines TRBV5-1 with TRBJ1-2; D not certain. This CDR3 is 12 amino acids long. Germline-derived CDR1 and CDR2 are SGHRS and YFSETQ. V dropped 1 base and J dropped 6 bases, with 7 bases sitting between them. CDR3 loop: CASSLSVDGYTF. CDR3 coding DNA: TGCGCCAGCAGCTTGTCGGTGGATGGCTACACCTTC. The whole variable domain, filled in from reference TRBV5-1 and TRBJ1-2, reads KAGVTQTPRYLIKTRGQQVTLSCSPISGHRSVSWYQQTPGQGLQFLFEYFSETQRNKGNFPGRFSGRQFSNSRSEMNVSTLELGDSALYLCASSLSVDGYTFGSGTRLTVV.

V usage is TRBV29-1 and J usage is TRBJ1-1, with 7 positions matching TRBD1. With V trimmed by 5 bases and J by 7 bases, 10 bases remained unmatched. This CDR3 contains 13 residues. The germline V gene encodes CDR1 SQVTM and CDR2 ANQGSEA. The CDR3 here is CSVRTDRFIEAFF. The DNA for the CDR3 is TGCAGCGTTCGCACGGACAGGTTTATTGAAGCTTTCTTT.

The chain combines TRBV5-1 with TRBJ2-1; D is possibly TRBD2 (6 bases). V was trimmed by 0 bases and J by 5 bases, leaving 12 bases between them. Germline loops: CDR1 SGHRS, CDR2 YFSETQ. CDR3 length: 15 amino acids. The CDR3 DNA follows: TGCGCCAGCAGCTTGGGCGGGCGCGGGAACAATGAGCAGTTCTTC. It is translated as CASSLGGRGNNEQFF.

J is TRBJ2-1 and V is TRBV30; 8 bases agree with TRBD1. The V gene end was trimmed by 2 bases and the J gene end by 9 bases; junction bases not matched to a gene: 15. The CDR3 consists of 16 residues. Germline lookup yields CDR1 GTSNPN and CDR2 SVGIG (reference sequence). DNA of the CDR3: TGTGCCTGGAGTCAACGTATCAGGGGGCGAGGAGGTGAGCAGTTCTTC. Amino acid sequence: CAWSQRIRGRGGEQFF.

V and J are TRBV27 and TRBJ1-6, with 7 nucleotides matching TRBD1. This CDR3 comprises 17 residues. The V gene's germline CDR1 is MNHEY and CDR2 SMNVEV (reference sequence). V trimming: 6 bases; J trimming: 5 bases; junction bases outside the gene matches: 13. For the CDR3, the DNA is TGTGCCAGCAGCCTTTATGTGGCGGGACAGCATAATTCACCCCTCCACTTT. Protein product: CASSLYVAGQHNSPLHF.

The chain is built from TRBV4-1 and TRBJ2-1, with 7 bases identical to TRBD2. The V segment lost 5 bases and the J segment 6 bases; nucleotides outside the gene matches: 13. The CDR3 is 16 amino acids. CDR1 is MGHRA and CDR2 is YSYEKL in the germline V gene. The DNA of the CDR3 is TGCGCCAGCAGCGCGCGGGAGAGGGCCGTTTTCAATGAGCAGTTCTTC. It is translated as CASSARERAVFNEQFF.